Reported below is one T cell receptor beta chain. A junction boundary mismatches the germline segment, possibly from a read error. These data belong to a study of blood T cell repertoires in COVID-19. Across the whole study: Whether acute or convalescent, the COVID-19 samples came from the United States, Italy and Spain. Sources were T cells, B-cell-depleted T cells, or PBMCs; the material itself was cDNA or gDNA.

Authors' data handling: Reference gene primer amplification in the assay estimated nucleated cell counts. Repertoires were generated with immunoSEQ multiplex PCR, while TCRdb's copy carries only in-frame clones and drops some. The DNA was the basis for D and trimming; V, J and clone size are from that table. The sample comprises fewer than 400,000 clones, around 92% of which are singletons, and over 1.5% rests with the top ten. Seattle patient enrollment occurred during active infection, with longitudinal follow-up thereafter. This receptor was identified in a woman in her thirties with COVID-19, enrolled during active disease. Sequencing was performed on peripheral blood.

CDR3 nucleotide sequence: TGCAGCGTCGAAGGGACAGGGAACTCTGGAAACACCATATATTTT. Translating it yields CSVEGTGNSGNTIYF. V is TRBV29-1 and J is TRBJ1-3; the match to TRBD1 covers 9 bases. Germline V gene lookup returns CDR1 SQVTM and CDR2 ANQGSEA. The CDR3 is 15 residues long.